The 6 T cell receptor beta chains below come from one sample, sequenced in a study of T cells in Graves' hyperthyroidism and ophthalmopathy. Regions amplified from RNA transcripts were the TCR beta CDR3 regions. Using the HTBI primer set, a first-round RT-PCR was run on the TCR CDR3. Via MiXCR, TCRdb re-called the multiplex PCR reads, giving one row per CDR3 protein. The sample carries over 500,000 distinct CDR3 sequences, more than 15% recorded once. Input material: blood. The source is a woman between 18 and 29 years old with Graves' ophthalmopathy.

At least ten counts were recorded for this clonotype. V usage is TRBV20-1 and J usage is TRBJ2-7; D unresolved. CDR3 length: 14 residues. V shed 4 bases and J shed 0 bases, with 13 bases lying between them. Per germline, CDR1 DFQATT and CDR2 SNEGSKA (reference sequence). In DNA, the CDR3 is TGCAGTGCTATCCTGGACGGGCTCTCCTACGAGCAGTACTTC. Amino acid sequence: CSAILDGLSYEQYF.

This clonotype was recorded at least ten times. V gene TRBV6-2 or TRBV6-3 combines with J gene TRBJ1-5, with a possible D match to TRBD1 (5 bases). CDR3 length equals 16 residues. Germline-derived CDR1 and CDR2 are MNHEY and SVGEGT. The V gene lost 2 bases and the J gene lost 4 bases, with 15 bases spanning the gap. CDR3 sequence: CASSYPSLGGNQPQHF. The CDR3 DNA is TGTGCCAGCAGTTACCCGTCCCTCGGGGGAAATCAGCCCCAGCATTTT.

This clonotype turned up a few times. V is TRBV6-1 and J is TRBJ1-1; maybe TRBD1 (6 bases). From germline, CDR1 is MNHNS and CDR2 SASEGT. The CDR3 runs 16 residues. Deletions cut 5 bases from V and 0 bases from J, with 16 bases between. The CDR3 protein is CASSRGGVELNTEAFF. The CDR3 bases are TGTGCCAGCAGTAGAGGGGGGGTGGAGTTGAACACTGAAGCTTTCTTT.

In this sample, this clonotype turned up many times. The CDR3 region has the DNA TGTGCCAGCAGCTTAGACTCTGGAAACACCATATATTTT. Its protein product is CASSLDSGNTIYF. The V and J genes are TRBV13 and TRBJ1-3; no clear D. V lost 1 base, J lost 0 bases, and 1 base lay in between. The germline V gene encodes CDR1 PRHDT and CDR2 FYEKMQ (reference sequence). This CDR3 spans 13 amino acids.

Concerning this clonotype: Given a much more abundant clone one base away, this may be a read error. The chain joins TRBV5-6 to TRBJ2-3; tentative D call: TRBD1 (6 bases). The germline gives CDR1 SGHDT, CDR2 YYEEEE. The CDR3 runs to 14 residues. The CDR3 loop reads CASSPDSFADMQYF. For the CDR3, the DNA is TGTGCCAGCAGCCCGGACAGTTTCGCAGATATGCAGTATTTT.

This chain connects TRBV5-1 to TRBJ2-5, with D perhaps matching TRBD1 (5 bases). CDR3 length equals 15 residues. Looked up from germline, CDR1 is SGHRS and CDR2 is YFSETQ. V was cut by 4 bases and J by 4 bases, with 17 bases left in between. The CDR3 nucleotides are TGCGCCAGCAGCACCTTACAGGAAGATGGAGAGACCCAGTACTTC. The encoded protein is CASSTLQEDGETQYF.